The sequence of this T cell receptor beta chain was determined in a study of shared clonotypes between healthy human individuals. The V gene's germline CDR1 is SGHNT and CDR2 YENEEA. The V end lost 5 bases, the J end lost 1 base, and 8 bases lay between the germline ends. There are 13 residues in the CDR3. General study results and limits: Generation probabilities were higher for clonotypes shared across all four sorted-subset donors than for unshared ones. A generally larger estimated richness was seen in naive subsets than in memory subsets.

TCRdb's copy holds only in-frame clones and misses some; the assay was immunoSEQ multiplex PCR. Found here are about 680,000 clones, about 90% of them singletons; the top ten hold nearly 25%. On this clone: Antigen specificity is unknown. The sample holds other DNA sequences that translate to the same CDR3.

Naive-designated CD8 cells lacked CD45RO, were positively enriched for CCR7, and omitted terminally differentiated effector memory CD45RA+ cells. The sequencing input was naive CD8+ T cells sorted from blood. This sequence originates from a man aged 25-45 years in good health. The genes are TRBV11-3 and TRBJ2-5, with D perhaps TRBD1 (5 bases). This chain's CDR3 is CASSPDSQETQYF. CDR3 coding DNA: TGTGCCAGCAGCCCCGACAGCCAAGAGACCCAGTACTTC.